This T cell receptor beta chain was sequenced in a study of identical twins. Whole-study results and caveats: For cord blood, abundant beta clonotypes had fewer insertions, unlike memory repertoires, which showed none.

Trimming left V 0 bases short and J 2 bases short, with 17 bases between. This CDR3 comprises 16 residues. Germline CDR1 SQVTM, CDR2 ANQGSEA. Many counts were recorded for this clonotype. Its antigen is not known. MiXCR, run by TCRdb on the 5' RACE reads, gives a single entry per CDR3 protein. The sample carries 650,000 to 750,000 distinct CDR3 sequences, approximately 22% recorded once. A further study also used this sample, focusing on T cells expressing NK-cell markers. Per that study: One of the eight sequenced donors was seronegative, whereas the other seven were HCMV-seropositive.

The V and J genes are TRBV29-1 and TRBJ2-7, with a possible D match to TRBD2 (6 bases). Sample: PBMCs. The origin of this receptor is a woman under 30 in good health. CDR3 bases: TGCAGCGTTGAAGATGTGGGAGGAACGAACACCTACGAGCAGTACTTC. Amino acids: CSVEDVGGTNTYEQYF.